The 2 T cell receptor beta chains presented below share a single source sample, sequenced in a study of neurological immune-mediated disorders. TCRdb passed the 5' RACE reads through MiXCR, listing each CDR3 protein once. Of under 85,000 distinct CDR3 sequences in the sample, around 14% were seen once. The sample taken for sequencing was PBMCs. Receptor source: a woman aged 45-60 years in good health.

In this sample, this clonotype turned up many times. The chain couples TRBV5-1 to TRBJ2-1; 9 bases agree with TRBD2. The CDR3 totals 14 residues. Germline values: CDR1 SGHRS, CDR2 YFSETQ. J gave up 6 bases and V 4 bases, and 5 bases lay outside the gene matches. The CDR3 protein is CASSAGTSSNEQFF. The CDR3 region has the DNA TGCGCCAGCAGCGCCGGGACTAGCAGCAATGAGCAGTTCTTC.

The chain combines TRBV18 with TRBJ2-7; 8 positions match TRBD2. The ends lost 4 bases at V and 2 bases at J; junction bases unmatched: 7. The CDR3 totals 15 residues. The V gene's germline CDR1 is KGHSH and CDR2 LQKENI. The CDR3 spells CASSQPGLGTYEQYF. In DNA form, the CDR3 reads TGTGCCAGCTCACAACCGGGACTAGGTACCTACGAGCAGTACTTC. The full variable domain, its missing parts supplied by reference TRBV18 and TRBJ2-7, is NAGVMQNPRHLVRRRGQEARLRCSPMKGHSHVYWYRQLPEEGLKFMVYLQKENIIDESGMPKERFSAEFPKEGPSILRIQQVVRGDSAAYFCASSQPGLGTYEQYFGPGTRLTVT.